This is a list of T cell receptor beta chains from one sample in a study of response to subunit inactivated influenza vaccine. TCRdb reprocessed the RT-PCR reads via MiXCR and lists one record per CDR3 protein. This table holds about 500,000 distinct CDR3 sequences, 16% found once. The material was CD4+ T cells sorted from PBMCs, obtained about 23 months after vaccination. The source of these receptors is a man aged 50 to 75 who received an inactivated influenza vaccine. The CDR3 runs from the conserved cysteine through the conserved F or W. A D gene is named only where the DNA matches it firmly. A clone size is listed for some rows: how often the clone was seen (once, few, many), or a class if it is expanded.

J gene	D gene	clone size	V gene	CDR3 protein	CDR3 DNA
TRBJ1-3	-	few	TRBV11-2	CASSLGVPGLSSGNTIYF	TGTGCCAGCAGCTTAGGGGTTCCGGGCCTGTCCTCTGGAAACACCATATATTTT
TRBJ1-6	TRBD1	few	TRBV3-1	CASRLGQANSPLHF	TGTGCCAGCAGGCTGGGACAGGCTAATTCACCCCTCCACTTT
TRBJ1-6	-	-	TRBV5-1	CASSEGRGGSPLHF	TGCGCCAGCAGCGAGGGCAGGGGTGGTTCACCCCTCCACTTT
TRBJ2-3	TRBD2	few	TRBV9	CASSEAGGITDTQYF	TGTGCCAGCAGCGAGGCGGGGGGGATCACAGATACGCAGTATTTT
TRBJ2-5	TRBD2	-	TRBV4-2	CASSQGGSGLAGRETQYF	TGTGCCAGCAGCCAAGGAGGCTCGGGTCTAGCGGGAAGGGAGACCCAGTACTTC
TRBJ2-7	-	-	TRBV28	CASTSKLTATYEQYF	TGTGCCAGCACTTCAAAGTTGACAGCTACCTACGAGCAGTACTTC
TRBJ2-5	-	few	TRBV5-6	CASSVTGSGETQYF	TGTGCCAGCAGCGTTACAGGTTCTGGAGAGACCCAGTACTTC
TRBJ2-1	TRBD1	many	TRBV5-1	CASRTGSYNEQFF	TGCGCCAGCCGGACAGGCTCCTACAATGAGCAGTTCTTC
TRBJ1-1	-	few	TRBV29-1	CSVSVEVNTEAFF	TGCAGCGTTAGCGTGGAGGTGAACACTGAAGCTTTCTTT
TRBJ2-5	TRBD1	few	TRBV20-1	CSALQGTGGKVGQETQYF	TGCAGTGCGCTGCAGGGGACAGGTGGGAAGGTTGGGCAAGAGACCCAGTACTTC
TRBJ2-7	-	few	TRBV4-1	CASSRFDYEQYF	TGCGCCAGCAGCCGATTCGATTACGAGCAGTACTTC